The 8 T cell receptor beta chains below were found in one sample sequenced in a study of T cell changes during pregnancy in multiple sclerosis. Profiling relied on immunoSEQ multiplex PCR, and the TCRdb table lists in-frame clones only, not all of them. The sample lists some 69,000 clones; around nine tenths were seen once. The sample in question was peripheral blood, obtained in the second trimester of pregnancy. The receptor source for this set is a female donor in good health, enrolled as a control in a pregnancy study.

The chain recombines TRBV7-2 with TRBJ1-1; D call uncertain. The CDR3 has 14 amino acids. Germline values: CDR1 SGHTA, CDR2 FQGNSA. V was cut by 4 bases and J by 1 base, with 10 bases left in between. This CDR3 reads CASSSTAGNTEAFF. Here the CDR3 DNA reads TGTGCCAGCAGCTCCACGGCAGGGAACACTGAAGCTTTCTTT. The full variable domain, in which reference TRBV7-2 and TRBJ1-1 provide the parts outside the CDR3, is GAGVSQSPSNKVTEKGKDVELRCDPISGHTALYWYRQSLGQGLEFLIYFQGNSAPDKSGLPSDRFSAERTGGSVSTLTIQRTQQEDSAVYLCASSSTAGNTEAFFGQGTRLTVV.

The gene calls are TRBV11-3 and TRBJ2-1; possible D gene TRBD1, 5 bases. There are 12 residues in the CDR3. Germline CDR1 SGHNT, CDR2 YENEEA. V was trimmed by 8 bases and J by 14 bases, leaving 19 bases between them. The CDR3 coding sequence is TGTGCCAGCGGCCCAGTGTGCAGGGCCGAGTTCTTC. It codes for CASGPVCRAEFF. Full variable domain (rest looked up from reference TRBV11-3 and TRBJ2-1): EAGVVQSPRYKIIEKKQPVAFWCNPISGHNTLYWYLQNLGQGPELLIRYENEEAVDDSQLPKDRFSAERLKGVDSTLKIQPAELGDSAVYLCASGPVCRAEFFGPGTRLTVL.

In regard to this clone: Here the CDR3 omits its conserved ending phenylalanine or tryptophan, so a read error is the likely source. It is unclear where the CDR3 begins or ends on the DNA, so no DNA is shown, and the CDR3 is as TCRdb lists it. The chain recombines TRBV27 with TRBJ2-3; whether TRBD2, the table's D call, matches the DNA was not checked. CDR1 is MNHEY and CDR2 is SMNVEV in the germline V gene (reference sequence). From its first to its last residue, the CDR3 has 10 amino acids. This CDR3 is CASIKRGGGV.

This chain joins TRBV28 and TRBJ1-2, with D possibly being TRBD1 (6 bases). V was trimmed by 5 bases and J by 2 bases, leaving 9 bases between them. The CDR3 has 13 residues. Germline loops: CDR1 MDHEN, CDR2 SYDVKM. The CDR3 here is CASSGGRNYGYTF. The CDR3 DNA reads as TGTGCCAGCAGTGGGGGCAGGAACTATGGCTACACCTTC.

V gene TRBV6-6 combines with J gene TRBJ2-7; perhaps TRBD1 as D (6 bases). The CDR3 covers 14 residues. Germline V gene sequence: CDR1 MNHNY, CDR2 SVGAGI (reference sequence). V lost 0 bases and J 6 bases, leaving 12 bases between the germline ends. CDR3 coding DNA: TGTGCCAGCAGTTACTCATTACAGGGCTCCGAGCAGTACTTC. It yields the protein CASSYSLQGSEQYF.

This clone appeared once. This chain uses TRBV30 with TRBJ1-2; tentative D call: TRBD1 (6 bases). In germline, CDR1 is GTSNPN, CDR2 SVGIG (reference sequence). This CDR3 has 13 amino acids. The V and J ends lost 2 bases and 2 bases respectively, with 9 bases between them. In DNA, the CDR3 is TGTGCCTGGAGTCACAGGGTGAACTATGGCTACACCTTC. Translated: CAWSHRVNYGYTF. Full variable domain (missing parts from reference TRBV30 and TRBJ1-2): SQTIHQWPATLVQPVGSPLSLECTVEGTSNPNLYWYRQAAGRGLQLLFYSVGIGQISSEVPQNLSASRPQDRQFILSSKKLLLSDSGFYLCAWSHRVNYGYTFGSGTRLTVV.

This clone was seen only a few times. The gene calls are TRBV7-9 and TRBJ1-5, with D possibly matching TRBD1 (5 bases). Germline assignment: CDR1 SEHNR and CDR2 FQNEAQ (reference sequence). Deletions cut 4 bases from V and 7 bases from J, with 8 bases between. The CDR3 covers 12 residues. The CDR3 nucleotides read TGTGCCAGCAGCTACAACAGGCAGCCCCAGCATTTT. Protein: CASSYNRQPQHF.

This CDR3 reads CSARVGAANQPQHF. CDR3 coding DNA: TGCAGCGCCCGAGTAGGGGCGGCAAATCAGCCCCAGCATTTT. V and J are TRBV29-1 and TRBJ1-5, with D possibly TRBD1 on 5 matching bases. The length of the CDR3 is 14 residues. Germline-derived CDR1 and CDR2 are SQVTM and ANQGSEA. The V end lost 7 bases, the J end lost 4 bases, and 17 bases lay between the germline ends.